The 5 T cell receptor beta chains below all came from one sample that was sequenced in a study of graft-versus-host responses after intestinal transplantation (dated by TCRdb to the early 2020s). The library was produced with the immunoSEQ multiplex PCR assay. TCRdb took over this immuneACCESS table, retaining in-frame rearrangements with V and J assigned. Such tables are incomplete; in checked studies, under half of the missing clones stem from an unresolved V gene, and the remainder is unexplained. This sample lists over 20,000 clones; around 40% were detected once. Jointly, the top ten make up more than 0.55% of the sample. The meaning of the sample's time point label: cells obtained before transplantation from donor or recipient. Material: alloreactive CD4+ T cells from a mixed lymphocyte reaction culture, obtained before intestinal transplant. According to the study, the label for this sample's cell subset or site signals: CFSE-low proliferating T cells sorted from approximately 6-day pre-transplant mixed lymphocyte reaction (GvH or HvG direction). The receptors derive from a human patient who received an intestinal transplant.

The rearrangement uses TRBV9 and TRBJ2-5; the D gene is possibly TRBD1 (6 bases). The CDR3 consists of 17 residues. Germline V gene lookup returns CDR1 SGDLS and CDR2 YYNGEE. Trimming shortened V by 0 bases and J by 7 bases, and 22 bases separated the two germline ends. The CDR3 reads CASSVDIRGGPRGTQYF. CDR3 bases: TGTGCCAGCAGCGTAGATATTCGAGGGGGTCCGAGGGGGACCCAGTACTTC. The full variable domain, with the rest looked up from reference TRBV9 and TRBJ2-5, is DSGVTQTPKHLITATGQRVTLRCSPRSGDLSVYWYQQSLDQGLQFLIQYYNGEERAKGNILERFSAQQFPDLHSELNLSSLELGDSALYFCASSVDIRGGPRGTQYFGPGTRLLVL.

This clone was seen more than once but under ten times. The rearrangement links TRBV4-1 to TRBJ2-1, with 10 nucleotides matching TRBD2. Germline trimming cut 4 bases from V and 4 bases from J; bases unmatched to any gene: 13. Germline V gene sequence: CDR1 MGHRA, CDR2 YSYEKL. This CDR3 has 18 amino acids. The CDR3 nucleotides are TGCGCCAGCAGCCCCCGATCCAACCCTAGCGGGAGTTACAATGAGCAGTTCTTC. It is translated as CASSPRSNPSGSYNEQFF.

This chain joins TRBV6-5 and TRBJ1-2; D is ambiguous. Germline assignment: CDR1 MNHEY and CDR2 SVGAGI. V lost 2 bases to trimming and J lost 2 bases, with 12 bases between them. This CDR3 is 15 amino acids long. The CDR3 DNA follows: TGTGCCAGCAGTTACACCGGGAGGCAGAACTATGGCTACACCTTC. It is translated as CASSYTGRQNYGYTF.

This clone has more than one count but fewer than ten. This chain joins TRBV4-3 and TRBJ2-3, with TRBD2 as a possible D gene (6 bases). The CDR3 has 16 residues. Germline CDR1 and CDR2: LGHNA and YSLEER. V lost 0 bases to trimming and J lost 7 bases, with 17 bases between them. The CDR3 coding sequence is TGCGCCAGCAGCCAAGAACTAGGGGCGGGGACGTATACGCAGTATTTT. It specifies CASSQELGAGTYTQYF.

The CDR3 loop is CATSIRSASEQFF. The DNA of the CDR3 is TGTGCCACCAGCATTCGTAGCGCAAGTGAGCAGTTCTTC. V is TRBV15 and J is TRBJ2-1; weak D call: TRBD2 (5 bases). With 4 bases removed from V and 9 bases from J, the gap between germline ends came to 13 bases. The CDR3 is made up of 13 amino acids. The V gene's germline CDR1 is LNHNV and CDR2 YYDKDF (reference sequence).